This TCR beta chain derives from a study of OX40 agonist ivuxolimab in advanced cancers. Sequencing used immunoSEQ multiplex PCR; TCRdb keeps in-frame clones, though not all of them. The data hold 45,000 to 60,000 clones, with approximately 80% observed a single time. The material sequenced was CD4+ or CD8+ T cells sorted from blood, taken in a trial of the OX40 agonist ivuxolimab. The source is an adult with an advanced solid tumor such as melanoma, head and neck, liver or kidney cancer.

CDR3 nucleotides: TGTGCCAGCAGCGTAGAGGCGGGAGGGGGTCATGAGCAGTTCTTC. Residues: CASSVEAGGGHEQFF. The chain employs TRBV9 and TRBJ2-1, with 9 bases lining up with TRBD2. The CDR3 spans 15 residues. Germline trimming cut 0 bases from V and 8 bases from J; bases unmatched to any gene: 6. Germline-derived CDR1 and CDR2 are SGDLS and YYNGEE. Full variable domain (outside the CDR3, taken from reference TRBV9 and TRBJ2-1): DSGVTQTPKHLITATGQRVTLRCSPRSGDLSVYWYQQSLDQGLQFLIQYYNGEERAKGNILERFSAQQFPDLHSELNLSSLELGDSALYFCASSVEAGGGHEQFFGPGTRLTVL.